The rows below give T cell receptor beta chains drawn from one sample of a study of OX40 agonist ivuxolimab in advanced cancers. Some clones are missing from TCRdb's copy, which holds only in-frame ones; the method was immunoSEQ multiplex PCR. The sample has tens of thousands of clones, about nine tenths seen once. The specimen was CD4+ or CD8+ T cells sorted from blood, collected in a trial of the OX40 agonist ivuxolimab. These receptors came from an adult with an advanced solid tumor such as melanoma, head and neck, liver or kidney cancer. Each CDR3 is given with its conserved first and last residue. Each record gives: D gene, V gene, J gene, clone size, CDR3 protein, CDR3 DNA. A D gene is named only where the DNA matches it firmly. Size tells how often a clone was seen (once, few, many) or the class of an expanded clone, and some rows leave it out.

>-|TRBV10-1|TRBJ1-1|few
CASSYRGEAFF
TGCGCCAGCAGTTATAGGGGCGAAGCTTTCTTT
>-|TRBV28|TRBJ1-2|few
CACQETAYGYTF
TGTGCCTGCCAAGAAACAGCCTATGGCTACACCTTC
>-|TRBV5-5|TRBJ2-1|-
CASSLAVLSLVDEQFF
TGTGCCAGCAGCTTGGCCGTTCTGTCTCTGGTGGATGAGCAGTTCTTC
>-|TRBV12-2|TRBJ2-7|-
CASPEATDQPTRSLGEQYF
TGTGCAAGTCCCGAGGCCACTGACCAACCCACCCGCTCCCTCGGCGAGCAGTACTTC
>TRBD1|TRBV19|TRBJ1-5|-
CASSSGQGSNQPQHF
TGTGCCAGTAGCTCGGGACAGGGGAGCAATCAGCCCCAGCATTTT
>-|TRBV28|TRBJ1-2|-
CASSLAIFGYGYTF
TGTGCCAGCAGTTTAGCGATATTCGGCTATGGCTACACCTTC
>TRBD1|TRBV5-5|TRBJ2-2|-
CASSRPGQGTGELFF
TGTGCCAGCAGCCGCCCGGGACAGGGGACCGGGGAGCTGTTTTTT
>-|TRBV7-6|TRBJ1-1|-
CASSLVGANTEAFF
TGTGCCAGCAGCTTAGTAGGGGCAAACACTGAAGCTTTCTTT
>TRBD1|TRBV6-5|TRBJ2-3|once
CASRASQGPTDTQYF
TGTGCCAGCAGGGCCTCACAGGGGCCAACAGATACGCAGTATTTT
>-|TRBV9|TRBJ1-1|-
CASSVLAEGTEAFF
TGTGCCAGCAGCGTGCTAGCGGAGGGCACTGAAGCTTTCTTT
>-|TRBV11-3|TRBJ2-5|-
CASSLVWRAYQETQYF
TGTGCCAGCAGCTTAGTGTGGCGGGCGTACCAAGAGACCCAGTACTTC
>TRBD2|TRBV5-1|TRBJ2-3|-
CASSPGASGSLDTQYF
TGCGCCAGCAGCCCCGGGGCTAGCGGAAGTTTGGATACGCAGTATTTT
>-|TRBV9|TRBJ2-7|-
CASSVGSGVYEQYF
TGTGCCAGCAGCGTAGGCTCGGGGGTCTACGAGCAGTACTTC
>-|TRBV7-9|TRBJ2-3|-
CASSSQTVPSTDTQYF
TGTGCCAGCAGCTCCCAGACAGTTCCTAGCACAGATACGCAGTATTTT
>TRBD1|TRBV10-3|TRBJ1-5|-
CAISEGDRGSSQPQHF
TGTGCCATCAGTGAGGGGGACAGGGGGAGTTCTCAGCCCCAGCATTTT
>-|TRBV5-1|TRBJ1-1|-
CASSYQGSDTEAFF
TGCGCCAGCAGCTACCAGGGCTCGGACACTGAAGCTTTCTTT
>-|TRBV21-1|TRBJ2-7|few
CASSKRRVIGEQYF
TGTGCCAGCAGCAAACGGAGGGTAATAGGCGAGCAGTACTTC
>TRBD2|TRBV29-1|TRBJ2-1|-
CSAGKAGVENEQFF
TGCAGCGCCGGTAAAGCGGGAGTTGAGAATGAGCAGTTCTTC
>TRBD2|TRBV19|TRBJ2-3|few
CASSASPSGGADTQYF
TGTGCCAGTAGTGCCTCCCCTAGCGGGGGGGCAGATACGCAGTATTTT
>-|TRBV4-1|TRBJ2-5|-
CASSQDREGTQYF
TGCGCCAGCAGCCAAGATCGTGAAGGGACCCAGTACTTC
>-|TRBV5-1|TRBJ1-2|-
CASRGGTEPYGYTF
TGCGCCAGCAGAGGTGGGACGGAACCCTATGGCTACACCTTC
>TRBD2|TRBV5-1|TRBJ2-3|-
CASSPSGTSTDTQYF
TGCGCCAGCAGCCCTAGCGGGACTAGCACAGATACGCAGTATTTT
>TRBD2|TRBV5-4|TRBJ2-1|-
CASKRPGTEGGRRNEQFF
TGTGCCAGCAAGAGGCCCGGGACCGAGGGCGGGAGGCGCAATGAGCAGTTCTTC
>-|TRBV5-4|TRBJ2-7|-
CASSFLGAREQYF
TGTGCCAGCAGCTTCCTGGGGGCGCGGGAGCAGTACTTC
>-|TRBV11-3|TRBJ2-1|-
CASSFMSSWGLNEQFF
TGTGCCAGCAGCTTTATGTCGTCTTGGGGCCTCAATGAGCAGTTCTTC
>TRBD1|TRBV29-1|TRBJ1-2|-
CSARTGEDYGYTF
TGCAGCGCTAGGACAGGGGAGGACTATGGCTACACCTTC
>-|TRBV10-3|TRBJ2-3|-
CAISPGTFTDTQYF
TGTGCCATCAGTCCCGGGACCTTCACAGATACGCAGTATTTT
>-|TRBV10-3|TRBJ1-4|once
CAIQRSPGEQLFF
TGTGCCATCCAAAGGTCCCCGGGGGAGCAACTGTTTTTT
>-|TRBV5-1|TRBJ2-1|-
CASSLVLAGTNEQFF
TGCGCCAGCAGCTTGGTGCTAGCAGGTACCAATGAGCAGTTCTTC
>TRBD1|TRBV5-1|TRBJ1-3|-
CASSLLGQGVDTIYF
TGCGCCAGCAGCTTGCTTGGACAGGGGGTGGACACCATATATTTT
>-|TRBV28|TRBJ1-4|-
CASSLLPALNEKLFF
TGTGCCAGCAGTTTATTGCCAGCTCTTAATGAAAAACTGTTTTTT
>-|TRBV18|TRBJ2-6|-
CASKEGSGANVLTF
TGTGCCAGCAAAGAGGGTTCTGGGGCCAACGTCCTGACTTTC
>-|TRBV11-3|TRBJ2-5|-
CASSLIGSGQETQYF
TGTGCCAGCAGCTTAATCGGGAGTGGCCAAGAGACCCAGTACTTC
>TRBD1|TRBV7-9|TRBJ2-7|-
CASSRGQGSEQYF
TGTGCCAGCAGCCGCGGACAGGGATCCGAGCAGTACTTC
>-|TRBV5-1|TRBJ2-7|-
CASSLGQSYEQYF
TGCGCCAGCAGCTTAGGACAGAGCTACGAGCAGTACTTC
>TRBD2|TRBV28|TRBJ2-3|-
CASSTLAGGLGDTQYF
TGTGCCAGCAGTACACTAGCGGGGGGGCTCGGAGATACGCAGTATTTT
>TRBD2|TRBV11-3|TRBJ2-1|-
CASSFGGAGNEQFF
TGTGCCAGCAGCTTCGGGGGGGCAGGGAATGAGCAGTTCTTC
>TRBD2|TRBV4-2|TRBJ2-1|-
CASSQGTSGIYNEQFF
TGTGCCAGCAGCCAAGGTACTAGCGGGATCTACAATGAGCAGTTCTTC
>-|TRBV2|TRBJ1-1|-
CASSDIRTGNTEAFF
TGTGCCAGCAGTGATATCCGGACCGGGAACACTGAAGCTTTCTTT
>-|TRBV23-1|TRBJ2-3|once
CASSQSDCPRADTQYF
TGCGCCAGCAGTCAATCGGACTGTCCTCGAGCAGATACGCAGTATTTT
>TRBD1|TRBV2|TRBJ1-2|-
CASSPGTGYGYTF
TGTGCCAGCAGCCCCGGGACAGGGTATGGCTACACCTTC
>-|TRBV27|TRBJ2-5|-
CASSPRTGETQYF
TGTGCCAGCAGTCCGAGGACGGGGGAGACCCAGTACTTC
>TRBD1|TRBV5-1|TRBJ2-7|-
CASSNGQGAHEQYF
TGCGCCAGCAGCAACGGACAGGGGGCCCACGAGCAGTACTTC
>-|TRBV6-6|TRBJ2-6|-
CASTRSLIGANVLTF
TGTGCCAGCACTAGGAGCCTGATCGGGGCCAACGTCCTGACTTTC
>-|TRBV7-8|TRBJ1-5|-
CASSFPGAAQHF
TGTGCCAGCAGCTTTCCGGGGGCGGCCCAGCATTTT
>-|TRBV2|TRBJ2-7|-
CAPLGGERYEQYF
TGTGCCCCCCTAGGGGGGGAACGGTACGAGCAGTACTTC
>TRBD2|TRBV15|TRBJ2-3|-
CATSRTLAGGPNTQYF
TGTGCCACCAGCAGAACACTAGCGGGAGGGCCAAATACGCAGTATTTT